This T cell receptor (beta chain) was obtained from a study of shared clonotypes between healthy human individuals. CDR3 length equals 14 residues. Trimming took off 0 bases at V and 4 bases at J, with 10 bases between the two ends. Germline CDR1 reads SGHNT; CDR2 reads YYREEE (reference sequence). TCRdb's table, derived via immunoSEQ multiplex PCR, lists solely in-frame clones and lacks some. The sample yields around 320,000 clones, around nine tenths seen once. This clonotype was obtained from a man aged 18 to 30 in good health. This chain links TRBV5-4 with TRBJ1-2; TRBD1 is a possible D gene (6 bases). Sample: memory CD8+ T cells sorted from blood. Sample subset: CD45RO+ cells pooled with CCR7-negative TemRA cells. As DNA, the CDR3 is TGTGCCAGCAGCTTGGAGGGGGTTGGCTATGGCTACACCTTC. Translated, it gives CASSLEGVGYGYTF.